This T cell receptor (beta chain) was documented in a study of CD8 T cells in ankylosing spondylitis. Using its own MiXCR run on the 5' RACE reads, TCRdb lists one record per CDR3 protein. The sample yields fewer than 400,000 distinct CDR3 sequences, roughly 15% seen once. CDR3 length: 16 amino acids. Germline V lookup: CDR1 DFQATT, CDR2 SNEGSKA (reference sequence). V was trimmed by 5 bases and J by 3 bases, leaving 20 bases between them. A few counts support this clonotype. The sequencing input was blood, either unsorted or a sorted T cell fraction (not recorded which). The chain has TRBV20-1 and TRBJ2-1; D may be TRBD1 or TRBD2 (6 bases each). This TCR came from a male donor with ankylosing spondylitis or in good health (not recorded which). The CDR3 protein is CSARRPGAEGYNEQFF. CDR3 nucleotides: TGCAGTGCTCGCCGTCCGGGGGCAGAAGGCTACAATGAGCAGTTCTTC.